The 10 T cell receptor beta chains below come from one sample, sequenced in a study of graft-versus-host responses after intestinal transplantation. Produced via immunoSEQ multiplex PCR; TCRdb's table is partial and in-frame only. The data hold 40,000 or so clones, with 90% to 95% observed a single time. Antigens of these TCRs are unknown. The sample was unstimulated CD8+ T cells sorted from spleen or lymph node cells, taken before transplant. These receptors were collected from a human donor who was the organ donor for an intestinal transplant.

The chain joins TRBV6-5 to TRBJ2-5; no clear D. V gave up 5 bases and J gave up 0 bases, with 10 bases separating them. Germline V CDR1 and CDR2: MNHEY, SVGAGI. The CDR3 covers 14 residues. The CDR3 coding sequence is TGTGCCAGCAGTCGCCGAAGGTACCAAGAGACCCAGTACTTC. Its translation: CASSRRRYQETQYF.

The chain carries TRBV25-1 and TRBJ2-5, with a possible D match to TRBD1 (5 bases). The length of the CDR3 is 17 residues. Germline CDR1 and CDR2: MGHDK and SYGVNS. Trimming removed 0 bases from V and 5 bases from J, with 19 bases in between. CDR3 residues: CASSEYSDIPHGETQYF. The CDR3 nucleotides are TGTGCCAGCAGTGAATATTCGGACATCCCTCATGGGGAGACCCAGTACTTC.

This chain connects TRBV30 to TRBJ2-5; no clear D. Germline loops: CDR1 GTSNPN, CDR2 SVGIG (reference sequence). The CDR3 contains 17 residues. V was shortened by 0 bases and J by 4 bases, with 21 bases between the two germline ends. The CDR3, as DNA: TGTGCCTGGAGTGTACTCGTGCCTCTCCTTAGGCGAGAGACCCAGTACTTC. This translates into CAWSVLVPLLRRETQYF.

The chain links TRBV28 to TRBJ1-5, with TRBD1 identical over 8 bases. Germline CDR1 is MDHEN and CDR2 is SYDVKM. The CDR3 runs 17 residues. V was clipped by 4 bases and J by 0 bases; unmatched bases: 8. The chain's CDR3 is CASSSQGAVYSNQPQHF. As DNA, the CDR3 is TGTGCCAGCAGTTCCCAGGGGGCAGTTTATAGCAATCAGCCCCAGCATTTT.

The chain couples TRBV5-4 to TRBJ1-1; D gene uncertain. CDR1 and CDR2 from the germline V gene are SGHNT and YYREEE (reference sequence). CDR3 length: 15 amino acids. The ends were cut back, 4 bases at V and 0 bases at J, with 13 bases in the middle. This CDR3 is CASSLLARLNTEAFF. DNA of the CDR3: TGTGCCAGCAGCCTGTTAGCCAGGCTGAACACTGAAGCTTTCTTT.

The chain recombines TRBV5-1 with TRBJ1-4; no reliable D call. The germline V gene encodes CDR1 SGHRS and CDR2 YFSETQ. The CDR3 runs to 15 residues. Trimming cost V 4 bases and J 2 bases, with 12 bases left between them. CDR3 nucleotide sequence: TGCGCCAGCAGCACCAGAGGACGGACTAATGAAAAACTGTTTTTT. Amino acid sequence: CASSTRGRTNEKLFF.

The chain couples TRBV7-2 to TRBJ1-1; the match to TRBD1 covers 11 bases. V lost 4 bases to trimming and J lost 3 bases; unmatched junction nucleotides: 1. The germline V gene has CDR1 SGHTA and CDR2 FQGNSA. The CDR3 is made up of 14 amino acids. Here the CDR3 DNA reads TGTGCCAGCAGCTGGGGACAGGGGGACACTGAAGCTTTCTTT. It yields the protein CASSWGQGDTEAFF.

The CDR3 bases are TGCGCCAGCAGCCAAGATCTGGGGGACCAAGAGACCCAGTACTTC. This translates into CASSQDLGDQETQYF. V usage is TRBV4-3 and J usage is TRBJ2-5; either TRBD1 or TRBD2 may fit D (5 bases each). V was trimmed by 0 bases and J by 0 bases, leaving 8 bases between them. The CDR3 contains 15 residues. Germline V gene lookup returns CDR1 LGHNA and CDR2 YSLEER.

V is TRBV28 and J is TRBJ1-1; D might be TRBD1 (6 bases). Trimming removed 3 bases at V and 3 bases at J, with 14 bases between. Per the germline V gene, CDR1 is MDHEN and CDR2 is SYDVKM. This CDR3 spans 15 amino acids. The CDR3: CASSFSGQPDTEAFF. In DNA, the CDR3 is TGTGCCAGCAGTTTCAGTGGACAGCCGGACACTGAAGCTTTCTTT.

The chain uses TRBV10-3 and TRBJ1-1; tentatively, D is TRBD1 (5 bases). Germline V CDR1 and CDR2: ENHRY, SYGVKD. Trimming took 4 bases from V and 5 from J, leaving 14 bases between them. The CDR3 is 14 residues long. CDR3 residues: CAISAEGRGTEAFF. The DNA for the CDR3 is TGTGCCATCAGTGCCGAGGGGAGGGGAACTGAAGCTTTCTTT.